This T cell receptor (beta chain) comes out of a study of regulatory T cells in long-lasting Graves disease. Trimming stripped 4 bases from V and 4 bases from J, with 14 bases between. CDR1 and CDR2 from the germline V gene are SGHRS and YFSETQ. The CDR3 consists of 15 residues. This clonotype was seen more than once but under ten times. Sequencing libraries for TCR beta were prepared with iRepertoire HTBI primers and Arm-PCR of CDR3 regions. TCRdb analysed the multiplex PCR reads with MiXCR anew, one entry per CDR3 protein. This sample has approximately 300,000 distinct CDR3 sequences, with roughly 18% found just once. Time point specified: newly diagnosed GD, antithyroid drugs for less than 3 months. The TCR library was made from RNA extracted from PBMCs.

V is TRBV5-1 and J is TRBJ2-2, with D maybe TRBD2 (5 bases). This receptor was identified in a female donor with Graves disease. Sequenced material: peripheral blood mononuclear cells (PBMCs), taken at new diagnosis, from a patient treated with antithyroid drugs. The CDR3 DNA sequence: TGCGCCAGCAGCGGGTCTAGCTTCGGCACCGGGGAGCTGTTTTTT. Protein product: CASSGSSFGTGELFF.